This T cell receptor beta chain was observed in a study of technical replicates of blood from a few donors. V was shortened by 6 bases and J by 1 base, with 10 bases between the two germline ends. This CDR3 is built from 13 residues. In germline, CDR1 is SGHNT, CDR2 YYREEE (reference sequence). This clone was seen only a few times. Data came from immunoSEQ multiplex PCR; TCRdb stores just in-frame clones and leaves some out. The sample yields around 93,000 clones, 85% to 95% seen once. Specimen: T cells isolated from PBMCs. This clonotype was sampled from a human donor in good health. V is TRBV5-4 and J is TRBJ1-1; D ambiguous. The CDR3: CASMRVGNTEAFF. In DNA, the CDR3 is TGTGCCAGCATGCGGGTTGGGAACACTGAAGCTTTCTTT.